This T cell receptor beta chain was recorded in a study of T cell changes during pregnancy in multiple sclerosis. From germline, CDR1 is ENHRY and CDR2 SYGVKD. V shed 7 bases and J 3 bases; nucleotides not matched to a gene: 7. This CDR3 is 14 amino acids long. Assay: immunoSEQ multiplex PCR; the TCRdb copy retains only in-frame clones and omits some. Seen here are 69,000 or so clones, around 92% observed once, and the top ten hold around 2%. Specimen: peripheral blood, collected in the third trimester of pregnancy. This sequence originates from a female donor in good health, enrolled as a control in a pregnancy study. The chain recombines TRBV10-3 with TRBJ1-1; 8 bases are shared with TRBD1. The CDR3 here is CAITSGGFDTEAFF. DNA for the CDR3: TGTGCCATCACCTCAGGGGGCTTCGACACTGAAGCTTTCTTT.